This T cell receptor (beta chain) came from a study of blood T cell repertoires in COVID-19. For the study at large: The analysed material was cDNA or gDNA that came from T cells, B-cell-depleted T cells, or PBMCs.

Assay: immunoSEQ multiplex PCR; the TCRdb copy retains only in-frame clones and omits some. The table lists 350,000 to 450,000 clones, approximately 90% of them singletons. All enrollees were roughly 18 to 100 years old and from about 25 US areas. No more than 2 weeks before study entry, exposed participants had met a case of COVID-19. The germline gives CDR1 SEHNR, CDR2 FQNEAQ (reference sequence). This CDR3 is built from 14 residues. V was shortened by 1 base and J by 10 bases, with 15 bases between the two germline ends. Sample: PBMCs or T cells enriched from blood (not recorded which). The sequence came from a woman aged 40 to 55 who had been exposed to COVID-19. This chain links TRBV7-9 with TRBJ2-3; TRBD2 is a possible D gene (7 bases). As DNA, the CDR3 is TGTGCCAGCAGCTTAGTGGGGGGGCCCGCATCGCAGTATTTT. It encodes CASSLVGGPASQYF.